This T cell receptor beta chain was captured in a study of T cell responses to AZD1222 COVID-19 vaccine. Whole-study findings and limits: Scientists sampled the repertoires only once the peak T cell response had passed.

Assay used: immunoSEQ multiplex PCR; TCRdb lists only in-frame clones, some missing. This table has 130,000 to 150,000 clones, around 90% appearing once. Germline CDR1 reads SGHTA; CDR2 reads FQGNSA. Losses at the gene ends were 2 bases for V and 9 bases for J; bases not matched to a gene: 9. This CDR3 spans 15 amino acids. This clone is deemed medium-sized. Its cognate antigen is unknown. The rearrangement links TRBV7-2 to TRBJ2-1; 8 positions agree with TRBD2. The sample in question was peripheral blood, obtained on day 0 of AZD1222 vaccination. The clonotype was recovered from an adult in good health. The CDR3 bases are TGTGCCAGCAGCTTAAACAGCGGGAGCTTAGGTGAGCAGTTCTTC. Translated: CASSLNSGSLGEQFF.